This TCR beta chain was identified in a study of metastatic and nonmetastatic thyroid tumors. As for the study in general: It was across blood and tumor or nodule tissue from malignant and benign thyroid patients that repertoires were compared.

Not a single patient had been given any form of treatment at any point before undergoing thyroid surgery. TCRdb re-called the PCR reads via MiXCR. Of over 20,000 clones listed, about 26% were seen once; the top ten hold roughly 18%. The ends lost 2 bases at V and 1 base at J; junction bases unmatched: 13. The germline V gene has CDR1 MNHEY and CDR2 SVGEGT. The CDR3 runs to 20 residues. This TCR came from a male donor with papillary thyroid cancer or a benign thyroid nodule (not recorded which). Some clones in this sample may be carry-over from other donors' samples. The rearrangement uses TRBV6-2 or TRBV6-3 and TRBJ2-1, with 11 positions matching TRBD2. Sequenced sample: blood. The CDR3 coding sequence is TGTGCCAGCAGTTACACCCCCGGTACTAGCGGGAGATGGTCCTACAATGAGCAGTTCTTC. It specifies CASSYTPGTSGRWSYNEQFF.